This note documents a single T cell receptor (beta chain) sequence. Its matching antigen is unknown. This record comes from a study of identical twins. The junction had 9 bases not matched to a gene; V was cut back by 6 bases and J by 5 bases. The CDR3 is made up of 15 amino acids. Study-wide findings and caveats: Zero-insertion analyses might be partly confounded by invariant T cells like MAIT and iNKT.

TCRdb fed the 5' RACE reads into MiXCR, producing one record per CDR3 protein. The data contain 400,000 to 600,000 distinct CDR3 sequences, 20% to 25% of them seen just once; the ten biggest clones take up roughly 0.5%. In addition, the sample was reused for a study of yellow fever vaccine responses in identical twins.

This TCR came from a woman younger than 35 in good health. The material sequenced was CD4+ T cells sorted from blood. The chain carries TRBV12-3 or TRBV12-4 and TRBJ1-1; 10 bases map to TRBD1. DNA of the CDR3: TGTGCCAGCAGGGACAGGGGGAGGTTGGGGACTGAAGCTTTCTTT. This gives the protein CASRDRGRLGTEAFF.